This passage covers 31 T cell receptor beta chains from one sample sequenced in a study of beta chain features in type 1 diabetes. Expressed TCRB transcripts got sequenced, as all isolated RNA was reverse transcribed. Data came from immunoSEQ multiplex PCR; TCRdb stores just in-frame clones and leaves some out. The sample records about 180,000 clones, 13% being singletons. The sample comprised central memory CD4+ T cells from blood. Every receptor here comes from a woman in her late teens or twenties in good health.

The rearrangement joins TRBV13 to TRBJ2-7, with TRBD2 matching over 10 bases. The CDR3 has 16 amino acids. The ends lost 0 bases at V and 0 bases at J; junction bases unmatched: 2. Germline values: CDR1 PRHDT, CDR2 FYEKMQ (reference sequence). CDR3 bases: TGTGCCAGCAGCTTAGGTCTAGCGGGAGCCTCCTACGAGCAGTACTTC. Its protein product is CASSLGLAGASYEQYF. Full variable domain (outside the CDR3, taken from reference TRBV13 and TRBJ2-7): AAGVIQSPRHLIKEKRETATLKCYPIPRHDTVYWYQQGPGQDPQFLISFYEKMQSDKGSIPDRFSAQQFSDYHSELNMSSLELGDSALYFCASSLGLAGASYEQYFGPGTRLTVT.

The V call is TRBV18, the J call TRBJ2-3, with a weak D call TRBD2 (6 bases). This CDR3 region has 14 residues. Germline CDR1 reads KGHSH; CDR2 reads LQKENI. Trimming took off 2 bases at V and 5 bases at J, with 11 bases between the two ends. The CDR3 DNA sequence: TGTGCCAGCTCACCAGGAGGGGTTGGAGATACGCAGTATTTT. Translated: CASSPGGVGDTQYF.

This clone appeared a few times. With a much larger clone just one base away, this may be a read error. This chain's CDR3 is CASSRNTEAFF. CDR3 bases: TGTGCCAGCAGCCGGAACACTGAAGCTTTCTTT. The genes are TRBV27 and TRBJ1-1; D gene unclear. V was clipped by 6 bases and J by 1 base, with 3 bases between them. CDR1 is MNHEY and CDR2 is SMNVEV in the germline V gene (reference sequence). CDR3 length: 11 residues.

The rearrangement uses TRBV6-6 and TRBJ2-7; TRBD2 matches 8 bases. The CDR3 runs to 15 residues. Losses at the gene ends were 5 bases for V and 1 base for J; bases not matched to a gene: 7. From germline, CDR1 is MNHNY and CDR2 SVGAGI (reference sequence). CDR3 coding DNA: TGTGCCAGCAGTCTCCGCAGCGGGAGTTCCTACGAGCAGTACTTC. Residues: CASSLRSGSSYEQYF.

A note on this clone: The same CDR3 can be traced to other DNA sequences in this sample. V gene TRBV15 combines with J gene TRBJ1-1; 8 bases match TRBD1. V gave up 3 bases and J gave up 0 bases; unmatched junction bases: 3. This CDR3 is 15 amino acids long. The germline CDR1 and CDR2 sequences are LNHNV and YYDKDF (reference sequence). The CDR3 loop is CATSRRQGLNTEAFF. In DNA, the CDR3 is TGTGCCACCAGCAGGCGACAGGGGTTGAACACTGAAGCTTTCTTT. Full variable domain (outside the CDR3, taken from reference TRBV15 and TRBJ1-1): DAMVIQNPRYQVTQFGKPVTLSCSQTLNHNVMYWYQQKSSQAPKLLFHYYDKDFNNEADTPDNFQSRRPNTSFCFLDIRSPGLGDTAMYLCATSRRQGLNTEAFFGQGTRLTVV.

This sequence joins TRBV7-6 and TRBJ2-1; TRBD2 matches at 12 bases. Trimming removed 1 base from V and 7 bases from J; junction bases left unmatched: 11. This CDR3 is built from 18 residues. Germline-derived CDR1 and CDR2 are SGHVS and FNYEAQ. CDR3 sequence reads: CASSLGSASGRAFNEQFF. The CDR3 nucleotides are TGTGCCAGCAGCTTAGGGAGCGCTAGCGGGAGGGCCTTTAATGAGCAGTTCTTC.

The genes are TRBV14 and TRBJ2-5; no definite D call. This CDR3 is 15 amino acids long. The V gene's germline CDR1 is SGHDN and CDR2 FVKESK. Trimming took off 1 base at V and 5 bases at J, with 14 bases between the two ends. As DNA, the CDR3 is TGTGCCAGCAGCCAAGTTTTATCCTGGCAGGAGACCCAGTACTTC. This encodes CASSQVLSWQETQYF.

The chain uses TRBV6-5 and TRBJ2-7, with 9 bases that match TRBD1. The CDR3 totals 16 residues. The germline V gene has CDR1 MNHEY and CDR2 SVGAGI. The trim removed 4 bases at V and 2 bases at J, leaving 9 bases unmatched. This CDR3 is CASSSLTGGDTYEQYF. For the CDR3, the DNA is TGTGCCAGCAGTTCCCTCACAGGGGGCGACACCTACGAGCAGTACTTC.

The genes are TRBV21-1 and TRBJ1-1; the table gives TRBD1 as D, unverified against the DNA. TRBV21-1 is assigned pseudogene status. This CDR3 spans 14 amino acids. The CDR3 loop is CASSPRAENTEAFF. The CDR3 DNA is TGTGCCAGCAGCCCCAGGGCAGAGAACACTGAAGCTTTCTTT.

This clone was seen more than once but under ten times. The chain is built from TRBV13 and TRBJ2-1; possibly TRBD2 for D (5 bases). Trimming removed 5 bases from V and 0 bases from J, with 14 bases in between. The CDR3 is 16 amino acids. Germline V lookup: CDR1 PRHDT, CDR2 FYEKMQ (reference sequence). For the CDR3, the DNA is TGTGCCAGCAGCGTTCTGAGCGGTAGCTCCTACAATGAGCAGTTCTTC. Its protein product is CASSVLSGSSYNEQFF.

This sequence joins TRBV19 and TRBJ2-1; 11 bases agree with TRBD1. Germline V gene sequence: CDR1 LNHDA, CDR2 SQIVND (reference sequence). V lost 4 bases to trimming and J lost 9 bases; unmatched junction nucleotides: 11. There are 16 residues in the CDR3. The CDR3 sequence: CASSNYGTGGWGEQFF. The CDR3, as DNA: TGTGCCAGTAGTAACTACGGGACAGGGGGTTGGGGTGAGCAGTTCTTC.

This clone came up a few times. The chain combines TRBV6-4 with TRBJ1-2; 8 nucleotides agree with TRBD1. This CDR3 is 14 amino acids long. V was clipped by 5 bases and J by 3 bases; unmatched bases: 5. Per germline, CDR1 MRHNA and CDR2 SNTAGT. CDR3: CASSRTGNYYGYTF. The CDR3 region has the DNA TGTGCCAGCAGTCGGACAGGGAATTACTATGGCTACACCTTC.

The J gene is TRBJ1-2, the V gene TRBV7-2, with TRBD1 identical over 7 bases. This CDR3 has 15 amino acids. Germline V gene sequence: CDR1 SGHTA, CDR2 FQGNSA. V lost 1 base and J lost 3; bases outside the gene matches: 5. CDR3 nucleotides: TGTGCCAGCAGCTTAGTGCAGGGGACAGACTATGGCTACACCTTC. It is translated as CASSLVQGTDYGYTF.

The V call is TRBV11-2, the J call TRBJ2-1, with 9 nucleotides matching TRBD2. J gave up 1 base and V 7 bases, and 5 bases lay outside the gene matches. Germline lookup yields CDR1 SGHAT and CDR2 FQNNGV. CDR3 size: 15 residues. CDR3 nucleotides: TGTGCCAGCACCTGGACTAGCGATTCCTACAATGAGCAGTTCTTC. Protein product: CASTWTSDSYNEQFF.

In its sample, this clone was seen a few times. V usage is TRBV5-1 and J usage is TRBJ2-7, with 7 bases identical to TRBD2. J gave up 5 bases and V 4 bases, and 9 bases lay outside the gene matches. Germline V lookup: CDR1 SGHRS, CDR2 YFSETQ. The CDR3 runs 14 residues. The CDR3 region has the DNA TGCGCCAGCAGCCCCTCGGGAGGACGGAACGAGCAGTACTTC. It yields the protein CASSPSGGRNEQYF. The variable domain in full, completed from reference TRBV5-1 and TRBJ2-7, reads KAGVTQTPRYLIKTRGQQVTLSCSPISGHRSVSWYQQTPGQGLQFLFEYFSETQRNKGNFPGRFSGRQFSNSRSEMNVSTLELGDSALYLCASSPSGGRNEQYFGPGTRLTVT.

This clone showed up just a few times. The chain is built from TRBV5-6 and TRBJ2-7; D is possibly TRBD2 (5 bases). The CDR3 length is 14 residues. V was clipped by 0 bases and J by 0 bases, with 7 bases between them. The V gene's germline CDR1 is SGHDT and CDR2 YYEEEE. The CDR3 region is CASSLVAGSYEQYF. CDR3 bases: TGTGCCAGCAGCTTGGTTGCGGGCTCCTACGAGCAGTACTTC.

This clone has just a few counts. The chain combines TRBV5-1 with TRBJ1-1; D is ambiguous. This CDR3 region has 15 residues. CDR1 is SGHRS and CDR2 is YFSETQ in the germline V gene. Trimming took off 1 base at V and 1 base at J, with 11 bases between the two ends. As DNA, the CDR3 is TGCGCCAGCAGCTTGCAAGGAGGCAGGAACACTGAAGCTTTCTTT. It specifies CASSLQGGRNTEAFF.

This clone was recorded a few times. The gene calls are TRBV5-6 and TRBJ1-1, with unresolved D. V shed 4 bases and J shed 3 bases, with 19 bases lying between them. The V gene's germline CDR1 is SGHDT and CDR2 YYEEEE. This CDR3 is 16 amino acids long. The CDR3 sequence is CASSPGEIDGDTEAFF. The CDR3 DNA sequence: TGTGCCAGCAGCCCGGGAGAAATTGACGGGGACACTGAAGCTTTCTTT.

The rearrangement links TRBV7-6 to TRBJ2-1; TRBD1 aligns across 9 bases. The CDR3 runs 17 residues. Germline V gene sequence: CDR1 SGHVS, CDR2 FNYEAQ. Trimming cost V 0 bases and J 6 bases; bases outside gene matches: 9. The CDR3 here is CASSLARVGQGSNEQFF. CDR3 DNA sequence: TGTGCCAGCAGCTTAGCGCGGGTGGGACAGGGCAGCAATGAGCAGTTCTTC. Using reference TRBV7-6 and TRBJ2-1 for the parts outside the CDR3, the full variable domain is GAGVSQSPRYKVTKRGQDVALRCDPISGHVSLYWYRQALGQGPEFLTYFNYEAQQDKSGLPNDRFSAERPEGSISTLTIQRTEQRDSAMYRCASSLARVGQGSNEQFFGPGTRLTVL.

This chain uses TRBV7-9 with TRBJ1-4, with D perhaps matching TRBD1 (5 bases). The CDR3 is 15 residues long. V lost 5 bases and J lost 4, with 14 bases in between. Looked up from germline, CDR1 is SEHNR and CDR2 is FQNEAQ (reference sequence). CDR3 nucleotide sequence: TGTGCCAGCAGCGGTTACAGGTCGGATAATGAAAAACTGTTTTTT. This encodes CASSGYRSDNEKLFF.

This clone was counted at least ten times. The V gene is TRBV29-1, the J gene TRBJ2-1, with 10 bases matching TRBD1. Germline CDR1 reads SQVTM; CDR2 reads ANQGSEA. The CDR3 spans 13 residues. V shed 6 bases and J 7 bases; nucleotides not matched to a gene: 6. CDR3 coding DNA: TGCAGCGTGGACAGGGGGATGGTTAATGAGCAGTTCTTC. This gives the protein CSVDRGMVNEQFF.

V usage is TRBV7-7 and J usage is TRBJ1-5; TRBD1 is a possible D gene (5 bases). The CDR3 runs 13 residues. V was shortened by 5 bases and J by 3 bases, with 8 bases between the two germline ends. Germline V gene sequence: CDR1 SSHAT, CDR2 FNYEAQ (reference sequence). CDR3 sequence (DNA): TGTGCCAGCAGCCCGGACATCAATCAGCCCCAGCATTTT. Its protein is CASSPDINQPQHF.

The DNA for the CDR3 is TGTGCCAGCAGCCGAAAGTCTGGGGCGAGGGAGCAGTACTTC. It is translated as CASSRKSGAREQYF. The J gene is TRBJ2-7, the V gene TRBV5-6, with a weak D call TRBD1 (5 bases). Trimming pared 4 bases from V and 7 bases from J, leaving 18 bases between. The length of the CDR3 is 14 residues. Germline values: CDR1 SGHDT, CDR2 YYEEEE.

The sample holds a few counts of this clone. V and J are TRBV7-9 and TRBJ1-1, with D maybe TRBD1 (6 bases). The CDR3 is 13 residues long. V was cut by 4 bases and J by 4 bases, with 10 bases left in between. The germline gives CDR1 SEHNR, CDR2 FQNEAQ (reference sequence). In DNA, the CDR3 is TGTGCCAGCAGCTCGACAGGACGCACTGAAGCTTTCTTT. Its translation is CASSSTGRTEAFF.

This chain links TRBV29-1 with TRBJ2-1; unclear D gene. From germline, CDR1 is SQVTM and CDR2 ANQGSEA. This CDR3 region has 15 residues. V dropped 5 bases and J dropped 5 bases, with 19 bases sitting between them. CDR3 region: CSVWSRGQRHNEQFF. The CDR3 nucleotides read TGCAGCGTTTGGTCCCGTGGGCAAAGGCACAATGAGCAGTTCTTC.

The chain couples TRBV7-9 to TRBJ2-1, with 9 bases matching TRBD1. V lost 3 bases, J lost 9 bases, and 12 bases stayed unmatched. CDR3 length equals 16 residues. In germline, CDR1 is SEHNR, CDR2 FQNEAQ (reference sequence). CDR3 sequence (DNA): TGTGCCAGCAGCTTGTCGTGGAGGACAGGGGAGCTTGAGCAGTTCTTC. Protein product: CASSLSWRTGELEQFF.

The chain recombines TRBV19 with TRBJ2-1, with D possibly matching TRBD1 (6 bases). V was cut by 7 bases and J by 1 base, with 11 bases left in between. Germline V lookup: CDR1 LNHDA, CDR2 SQIVND (reference sequence). This CDR3 has 14 amino acids. The CDR3 is CASKNRASYNEQFF. Written as DNA, the CDR3 is TGTGCCAGTAAGAACAGGGCTTCCTACAATGAGCAGTTCTTC.

This clone has only a few counts. V usage is TRBV28 and J usage is TRBJ2-2; D possibly corresponds to TRBD1 (7 bases). CDR1 MDHEN and CDR2 SYDVKM come from the germline V gene. V was shortened by 5 bases and J by 5 bases, with 18 bases between the two germline ends. The CDR3 totals 16 residues. Here the CDR3 DNA reads TGTGCCAGCAGTCCGATGACAGGGCGGGGAACCGGGGAGCTGTTTTTT. Residues: CASSPMTGRGTGELFF.

This clone was seen only a few times. CDR3 protein: CASRFSRLVTGELFF. In DNA form, the CDR3 reads TGTGCCAGCAGATTCAGTCGACTAGTAACCGGGGAGCTGTTTTTT. The rearrangement joins TRBV28 to TRBJ2-2, with D possibly TRBD2 on 6 matching bases. Per germline, CDR1 MDHEN and CDR2 SYDVKM. This CDR3 spans 15 amino acids. V lost 6 bases to trimming and J lost 5 bases, with 16 bases between them.

V and J are TRBV7-3 and TRBJ2-3; TRBD1 matches at 8 bases. Germline V gene data show CDR1 as SGHTA and CDR2 as FQGTGA. The CDR3 has 16 residues. After removal of 5 bases from V and 4 bases from J, the junction contained 11 bases not matched to a gene. The CDR3 protein is CASSPLGTGGPDTQYF. The CDR3 DNA sequence: TGTGCCAGCAGCCCCCTTGGGACAGGAGGCCCAGATACGCAGTATTTT.

At least ten counts were recorded for this clone. This chain joins TRBV27 and TRBJ2-5; tentative D call: TRBD1 (6 bases). This CDR3 contains 14 residues. CDR1 and CDR2 from the germline V gene are MNHEY and SMNVEV (reference sequence). V dropped 4 bases and J dropped 2 bases, with 11 bases sitting between them. CDR3 DNA: TGTGCCAGCAGTTGGGGGCGGCTACAAGAGACCCAGTACTTC. Protein product: CASSWGRLQETQYF.